The 9 T cell receptor beta chains in this list originate from one sample, sequenced in a study of molecular identifiers for immune sequencing clone quantification. TCRdb fed the PCR reads into MiXCR, producing one record per CDR3 protein. In the table there are roughly 320,000 distinct CDR3 sequences, roughly 24% of which are singletons. Sequencing used naive CD8+ T cells from blood, with Jurkat cell RNA spiked in. Stated subset: FACS-sorted CD8+CD4-CCR7+CD45RA+ naive T cells. These receptors originate from a human donor in good health. Some libraries in this study had Jurkat cell RNA spiked in.

This clonotype has ten or more counts. The chain employs TRBV30 and TRBJ1-2; no reliable D call. The length of the CDR3 is 11 residues. V shed 5 bases and J shed 4 bases, with 8 bases lying between them. Germline CDR1 GTSNPN, CDR2 SVGIG (reference sequence). The CDR3: CAWEDTYGYTF. In nucleotides, the CDR3 is TGTGCCTGGGAAGACACCTATGGCTACACCTTC.

This clonotype was seen a handful of times. The genes are TRBV19 and TRBJ1-5; D is perhaps TRBD1 (5 bases). The CDR3 extends over 14 amino acids. Looked up from germline, CDR1 is LNHDA and CDR2 is SQIVND (reference sequence). With 6 bases removed from V and 6 bases from J, the gap between germline ends came to 15 bases. The CDR3 coding sequence is TGTGCCAGTAGGCCGGCCGGGGGGATTCAGCCCCAGCATTTT. Its translation is CASRPAGGIQPQHF. The full variable domain, with the rest looked up from reference TRBV19 and TRBJ1-5, is DGGITQSPKYLFRKEGQNVTLSCEQNLNHDAMYWYRQDPGQGLRLIYYSQIVNDFQKGDIAEGYSVSREKKESFPLTVTSAQKNPTAFYLCASRPAGGIQPQHFGDGTRLSIL.

This clonotype was counted only a few times. The CDR3: CASSSPIFRQGAPFF. CDR3 nucleotide sequence: TGTGCCAGCAGCTCACCGATCTTTCGACAGGGAGCTCCGTTCTTC. V usage is TRBV7-2 and J usage is TRBJ2-1, with 7 bases fitting TRBD1. CDR3 length equals 15 residues. Germline CDR1 and CDR2: SGHTA and FQGNSA. The trim removed 4 bases at V and 15 bases at J, leaving 18 bases unmatched.

The V call is TRBV9, the J call TRBJ2-1; 8 nucleotides line up with TRBD2. The CDR3 is 16 residues long. The V gene's germline CDR1 is SGDLS and CDR2 YYNGEE. V trimming: 5 bases; J trimming: 2 bases; junction bases outside the gene matches: 9. The CDR3: CASSHQHGGAYNEQFF. Written as DNA, the CDR3 is TGTGCCAGCAGTCACCAGCACGGGGGGGCCTACAATGAGCAGTTCTTC.

This clonotype turned up a few times. The J gene is TRBJ2-5, the V gene TRBV11-2, with 7 bases lining up with TRBD2. CDR1 is SGHAT and CDR2 is FQNNGV in the germline V gene. V trimming: 5 bases; J trimming: 3 bases; junction bases outside the gene matches: 6. The CDR3 runs 14 residues. The CDR3 here is CASSVTSAEETQYF. In DNA form, the CDR3 reads TGTGCCAGCAGCGTAACTAGCGCCGAAGAGACCCAGTACTTC. The full variable domain, in which reference TRBV11-2 and TRBJ2-5 provide the parts outside the CDR3, is EAGVAQSPRYKIIEKRQSVAFWCNPISGHATLYWYQQILGQGPKLLIQFQNNGVVDDSQLPKDRFSAERLKGVDSTLKIQPAKLEDSAVYLCASSVTSAEETQYFGPGTRLLVL.

This chain joins TRBV27 and TRBJ1-6; the D gene is possibly TRBD1 (5 bases). CDR1 is MNHEY and CDR2 is SMNVEV in the germline V gene (reference sequence). The CDR3 contains 14 residues. V lost 6 bases, J lost 4 bases, and 10 bases lay in between. CDR3 loop: CASRGGGYNSPLHF. For the CDR3, the DNA is TGTGCCAGCAGGGGCGGGGGATATAATTCACCCCTCCACTTT.

This clonotype was counted a few times. The genes are TRBV14 and TRBJ2-5; maybe TRBD1 (5 bases). The CDR3 extends over 15 amino acids. The V end lost 1 base, the J end lost 0 bases, and 9 bases lay between the germline ends. The germline V gene encodes CDR1 SGHDN and CDR2 FVKESK. The CDR3 region is CASSQARQYQETQYF. As DNA, the CDR3 is TGTGCCAGCAGCCAAGCCAGACAGTACCAAGAGACCCAGTACTTC.

In the case of this clonotype: Because the CDR3 is missing its conserved closing phenylalanine or tryptophan, this is likely a read error. The J gene is TRBJ1-4, the V gene TRBV6-5; 7 nucleotides align to TRBD1. V lost 5 bases, J lost 0 bases, and 6 bases stayed unmatched. This CDR3 is 16 amino acids long. From germline, CDR1 is MNHEY and CDR2 SVGAGI. The CDR3 protein is CASSRDSFATNEKLFL. CDR3 bases: TGTGCCAGCAGTAGGGACAGCTTTGCAACTAATGAAAAACTGTTTTTA.

This clonotype was observed many times. The rearrangement links TRBV29-1 to TRBJ1-4, with TRBD1 matching 7 bases. J was trimmed by 5 bases and V by 0 bases; bases with no gene match: 15. Germline V gene lookup returns CDR1 SQVTM and CDR2 ANQGSEA. The CDR3 is made up of 18 amino acids. CDR3 in amino acids: CSVEEAPTGKGWNEKLFF. CDR3 in DNA: TGCAGCGTTGAAGAAGCCCCGACAGGGAAGGGGTGGAATGAAAAACTGTTTTTT.